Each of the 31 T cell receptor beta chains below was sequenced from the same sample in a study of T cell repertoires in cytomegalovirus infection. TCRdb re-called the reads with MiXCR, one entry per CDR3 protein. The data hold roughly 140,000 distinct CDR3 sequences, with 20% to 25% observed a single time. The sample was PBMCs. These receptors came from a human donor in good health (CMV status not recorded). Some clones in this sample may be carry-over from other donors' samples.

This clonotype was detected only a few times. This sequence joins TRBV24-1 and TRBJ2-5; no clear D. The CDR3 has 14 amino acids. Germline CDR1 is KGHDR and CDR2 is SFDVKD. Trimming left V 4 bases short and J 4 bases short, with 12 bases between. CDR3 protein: CATSDPHRVETQYF. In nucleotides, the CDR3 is TGTGCCACCAGTGACCCCCATAGGGTAGAGACCCAGTACTTC.

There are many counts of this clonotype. For the CDR3, the DNA is TGTGCCAGCAGCTCTAGGACAGGGGCAGATACGCAGTATTTT. Translation gives CASSSRTGADTQYF. This chain uses TRBV7-8 with TRBJ2-3, with 9 bases that match TRBD1. This CDR3 has 14 amino acids. Germline V gene lookup returns CDR1 SGHVS and CDR2 FQNEAQ. The J segment lost 4 bases and the V segment lost 4 bases, leaving 3 bases of the junction unmatched.

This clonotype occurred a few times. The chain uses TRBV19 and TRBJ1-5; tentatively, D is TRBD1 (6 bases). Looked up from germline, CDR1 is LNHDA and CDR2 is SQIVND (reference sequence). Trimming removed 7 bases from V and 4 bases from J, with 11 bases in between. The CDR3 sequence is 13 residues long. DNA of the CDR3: TGTGCCAGTACCCGTGGACAGAATCAGCCCCAGCATTTT. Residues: CASTRGQNQPQHF.

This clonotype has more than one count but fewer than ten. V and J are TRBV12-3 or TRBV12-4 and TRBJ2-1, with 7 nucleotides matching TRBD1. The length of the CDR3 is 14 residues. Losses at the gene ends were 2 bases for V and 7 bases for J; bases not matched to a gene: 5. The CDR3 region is CASSLRQGANEQFF. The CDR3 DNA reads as TGTGCCAGCAGTTTAAGACAGGGTGCAAATGAGCAGTTCTTC.

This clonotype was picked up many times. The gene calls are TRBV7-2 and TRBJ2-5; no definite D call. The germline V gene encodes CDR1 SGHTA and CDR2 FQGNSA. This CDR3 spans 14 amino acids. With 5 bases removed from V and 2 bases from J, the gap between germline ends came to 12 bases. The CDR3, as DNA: TGTGCCAGCAGCCTTCGACATTCACAAGAGACCCAGTACTTC. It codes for CASSLRHSQETQYF.

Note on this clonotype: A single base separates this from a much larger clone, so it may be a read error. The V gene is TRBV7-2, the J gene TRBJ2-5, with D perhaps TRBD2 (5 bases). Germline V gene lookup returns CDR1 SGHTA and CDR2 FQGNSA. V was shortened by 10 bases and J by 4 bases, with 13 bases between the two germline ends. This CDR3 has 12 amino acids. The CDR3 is CANNVRGETQYF. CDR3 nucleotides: TGTGCCAACAACGTCCGGGGAGAGACCCAGTACTTC.

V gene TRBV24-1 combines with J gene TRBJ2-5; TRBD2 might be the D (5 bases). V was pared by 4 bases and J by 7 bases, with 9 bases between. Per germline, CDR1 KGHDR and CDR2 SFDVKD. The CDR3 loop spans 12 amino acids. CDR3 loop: CATSEDRGTQYF. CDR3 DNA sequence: TGTGCCACCAGTGAGGACCGGGGGACCCAGTACTTC.

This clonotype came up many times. The CDR3 DNA reads as TGTGCCACCAGCCCTGGACAGGGGGCGAGCTCCTACGAGCAGTACTTC. This sequence encodes CATSPGQGASSYEQYF. The V call is TRBV15, the J call TRBJ2-7; 11 positions match TRBD1. Germline V gene data show CDR1 as LNHNV and CDR2 as YYDKDF (reference sequence). This CDR3 contains 16 residues. The V and J ends lost 5 bases and 0 bases, in that order; junction bases with no gene match: 6.

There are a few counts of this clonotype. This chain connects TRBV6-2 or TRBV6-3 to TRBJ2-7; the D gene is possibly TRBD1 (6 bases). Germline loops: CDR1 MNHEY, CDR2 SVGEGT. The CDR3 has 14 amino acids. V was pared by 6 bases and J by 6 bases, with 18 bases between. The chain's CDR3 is CASRLTGNGGEQYF. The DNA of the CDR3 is TGTGCCAGCAGACTAACAGGGAACGGAGGCGAGCAGTACTTC.

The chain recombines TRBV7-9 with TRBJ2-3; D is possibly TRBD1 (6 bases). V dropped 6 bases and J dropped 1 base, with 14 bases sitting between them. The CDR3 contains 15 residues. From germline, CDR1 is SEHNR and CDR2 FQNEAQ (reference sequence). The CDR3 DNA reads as TGTGCCAGCAGACGAGGGGGTGGGGGCACAGATACGCAGTATTTT. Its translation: CASRRGGGGTDTQYF. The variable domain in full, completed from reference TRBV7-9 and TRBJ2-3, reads DTGVSQNPRHKITKRGQNVTFRCDPISEHNRLYWYRQTLGQGPEFLTYFQNEAQLEKSRLLSDRFSAERPKGSFSTLEIQRTEQGDSAMYLCASRRGGGGTDTQYFGPGTRLTVL.

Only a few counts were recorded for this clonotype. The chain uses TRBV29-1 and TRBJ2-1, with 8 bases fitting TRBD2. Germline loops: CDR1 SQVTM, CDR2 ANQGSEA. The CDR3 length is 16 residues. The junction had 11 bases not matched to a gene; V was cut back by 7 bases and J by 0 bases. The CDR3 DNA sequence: TGCAGCGCTGTGACTAGCGTACAGAACTCCTACAATGAGCAGTTCTTC. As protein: CSAVTSVQNSYNEQFF.

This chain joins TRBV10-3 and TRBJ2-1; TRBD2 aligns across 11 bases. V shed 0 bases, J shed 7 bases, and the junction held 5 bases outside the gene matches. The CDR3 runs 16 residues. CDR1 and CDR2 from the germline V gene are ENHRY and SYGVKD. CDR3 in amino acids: CAISESNSGRGNEQFF. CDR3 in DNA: TGTGCCATCAGTGAGTCGAATAGCGGGAGGGGTAATGAGCAGTTCTTC.

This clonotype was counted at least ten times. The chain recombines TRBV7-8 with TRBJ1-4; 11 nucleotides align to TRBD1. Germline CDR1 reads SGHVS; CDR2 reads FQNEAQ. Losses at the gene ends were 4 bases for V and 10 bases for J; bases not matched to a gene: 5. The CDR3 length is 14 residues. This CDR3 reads CASSWGTGGGKLFF. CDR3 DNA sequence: TGTGCCAGCAGCTGGGGGACAGGGGGAGGAAAACTGTTTTTT.

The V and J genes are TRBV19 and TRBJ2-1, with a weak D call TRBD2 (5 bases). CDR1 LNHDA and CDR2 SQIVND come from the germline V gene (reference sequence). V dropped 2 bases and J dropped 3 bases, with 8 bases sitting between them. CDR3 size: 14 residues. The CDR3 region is CASSITSLYNEQFF. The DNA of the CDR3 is TGTGCCAGTAGTATAACTAGTCTCTACAATGAGCAGTTCTTC.

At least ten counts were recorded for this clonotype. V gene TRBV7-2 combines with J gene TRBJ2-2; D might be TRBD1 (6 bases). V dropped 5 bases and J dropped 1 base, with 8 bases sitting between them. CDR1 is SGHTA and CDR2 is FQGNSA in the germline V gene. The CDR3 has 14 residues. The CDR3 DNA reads TGTGCCAGCAGCCCACAGGGGAACACCGGGGAGCTGTTTTTT. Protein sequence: CASSPQGNTGELFF.

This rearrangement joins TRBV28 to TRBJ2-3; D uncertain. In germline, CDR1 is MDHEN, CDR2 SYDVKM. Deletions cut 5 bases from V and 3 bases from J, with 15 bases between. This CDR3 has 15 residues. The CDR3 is CASSPRLIRTDTQYF. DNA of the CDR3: TGTGCCAGCAGTCCAAGACTTATTAGGACAGATACGCAGTATTTT.

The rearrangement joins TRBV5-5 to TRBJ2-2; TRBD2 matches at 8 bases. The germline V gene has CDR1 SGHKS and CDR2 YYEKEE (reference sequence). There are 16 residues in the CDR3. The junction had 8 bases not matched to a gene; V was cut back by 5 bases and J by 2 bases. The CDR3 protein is CASRSRGGANTGELFF. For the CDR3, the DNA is TGTGCCAGCAGATCACGGGGGGGGGCCAACACCGGGGAGCTGTTTTTT.

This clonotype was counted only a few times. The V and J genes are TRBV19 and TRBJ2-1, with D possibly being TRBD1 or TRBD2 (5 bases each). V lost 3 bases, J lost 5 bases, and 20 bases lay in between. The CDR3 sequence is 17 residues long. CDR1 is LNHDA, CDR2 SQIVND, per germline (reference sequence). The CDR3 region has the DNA TGTGCCAGTAGTATCGGCCCCCAACTAGGGGTCGACAATGAGCAGTTCTTC. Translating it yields CASSIGPQLGVDNEQFF.

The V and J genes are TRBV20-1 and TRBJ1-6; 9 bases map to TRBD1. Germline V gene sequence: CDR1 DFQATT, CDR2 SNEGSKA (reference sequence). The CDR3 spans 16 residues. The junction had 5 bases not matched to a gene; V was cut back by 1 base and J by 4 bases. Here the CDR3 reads CSARVTGGEYNSPLHF. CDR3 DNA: TGCAGTGCTAGAGTGACAGGGGGGGAATATAATTCACCCCTCCACTTT.

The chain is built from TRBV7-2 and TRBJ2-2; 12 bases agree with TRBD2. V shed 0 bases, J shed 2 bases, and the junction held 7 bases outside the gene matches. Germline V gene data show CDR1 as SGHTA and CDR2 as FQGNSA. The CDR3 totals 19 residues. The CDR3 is CASSLAALAGGDNTGELFF. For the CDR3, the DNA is TGTGCCAGCAGCTTAGCCGCACTAGCGGGGGGCGATAACACCGGGGAGCTGTTTTTT.

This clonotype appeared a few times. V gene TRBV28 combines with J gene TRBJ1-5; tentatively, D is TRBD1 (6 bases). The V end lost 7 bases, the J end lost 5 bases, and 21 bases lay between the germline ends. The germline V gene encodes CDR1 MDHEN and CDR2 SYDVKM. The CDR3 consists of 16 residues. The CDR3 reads CASNLRGTPEDQPQHF. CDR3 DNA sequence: TGTGCCAGCAACCTCCGGGGGACACCGGAGGATCAGCCCCAGCATTTT.

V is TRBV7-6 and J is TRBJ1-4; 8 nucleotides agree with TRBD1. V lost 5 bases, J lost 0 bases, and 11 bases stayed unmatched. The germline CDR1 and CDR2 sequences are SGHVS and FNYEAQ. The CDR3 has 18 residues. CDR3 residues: CASSPETGEGATNEKLFF. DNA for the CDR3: TGTGCCAGCAGCCCCGAGACAGGGGAAGGTGCAACTAATGAAAAACTGTTTTTT.

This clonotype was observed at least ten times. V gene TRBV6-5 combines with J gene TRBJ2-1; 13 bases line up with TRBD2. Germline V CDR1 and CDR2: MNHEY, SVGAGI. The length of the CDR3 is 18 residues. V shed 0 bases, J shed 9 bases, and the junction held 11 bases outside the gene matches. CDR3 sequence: CASSYSSWTSGGRAEQFF. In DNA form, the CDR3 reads TGTGCCAGCAGTTACTCGTCCTGGACTAGCGGGGGCCGCGCTGAGCAGTTCTTC.

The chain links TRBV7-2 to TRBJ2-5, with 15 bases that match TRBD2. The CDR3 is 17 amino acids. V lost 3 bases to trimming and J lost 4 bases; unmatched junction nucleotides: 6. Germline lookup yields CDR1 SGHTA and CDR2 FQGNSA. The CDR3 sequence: CASSLGLAGGPGETQYF. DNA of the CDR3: TGTGCCAGCAGCTTGGGACTAGCGGGAGGCCCAGGAGAGACCCAGTACTTC. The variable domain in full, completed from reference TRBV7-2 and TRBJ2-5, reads GAGVSQSPSNKVTEKGKDVELRCDPISGHTALYWYRQSLGQGLEFLIYFQGNSAPDKSGLPSDRFSAERTGGSVSTLTIQRTQQEDSAVYLCASSLGLAGGPGETQYFGPGTRLLVL.

The CDR3 loop is CASSLRAANGDEQYF. The CDR3 nucleotides read TGTGCCAGCAGCTTACGGGCAGCAAACGGGGACGAGCAGTACTTC. The V gene is TRBV7-3, the J gene TRBJ2-7, with D perhaps TRBD2 (5 bases). CDR1 is SGHTA, CDR2 FQGTGA, per germline. Trimming removed 2 bases at V and 5 bases at J, with 16 bases between. This CDR3 spans 15 amino acids.

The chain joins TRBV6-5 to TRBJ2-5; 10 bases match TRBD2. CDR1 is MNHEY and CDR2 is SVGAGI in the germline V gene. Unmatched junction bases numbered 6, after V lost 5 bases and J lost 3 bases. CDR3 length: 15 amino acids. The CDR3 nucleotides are TGTGCCAGCAGTCCCATCGGACTAGCGGAAGAGACCCAGTACTTC. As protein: CASSPIGLAEETQYF.

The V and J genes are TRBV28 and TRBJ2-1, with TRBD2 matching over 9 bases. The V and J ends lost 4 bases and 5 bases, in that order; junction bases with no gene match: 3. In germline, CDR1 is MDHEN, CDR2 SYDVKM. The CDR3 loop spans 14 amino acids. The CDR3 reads CASSSRGGDNEQFF. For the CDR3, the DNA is TGTGCCAGCAGTTCGCGGGGGGGCGACAATGAGCAGTTCTTC.

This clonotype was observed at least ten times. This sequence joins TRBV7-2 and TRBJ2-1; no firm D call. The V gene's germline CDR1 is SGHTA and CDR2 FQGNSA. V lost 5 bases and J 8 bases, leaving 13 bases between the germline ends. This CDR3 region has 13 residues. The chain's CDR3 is CASSPDQAHEQFF. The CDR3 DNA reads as TGTGCCAGCAGCCCCGACCAGGCACATGAGCAGTTCTTC. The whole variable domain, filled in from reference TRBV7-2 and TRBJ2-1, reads GAGVSQSPSNKVTEKGKDVELRCDPISGHTALYWYRQSLGQGLEFLIYFQGNSAPDKSGLPSDRFSAERTGGSVSTLTIQRTQQEDSAVYLCASSPDQAHEQFFGPGTRLTVL.

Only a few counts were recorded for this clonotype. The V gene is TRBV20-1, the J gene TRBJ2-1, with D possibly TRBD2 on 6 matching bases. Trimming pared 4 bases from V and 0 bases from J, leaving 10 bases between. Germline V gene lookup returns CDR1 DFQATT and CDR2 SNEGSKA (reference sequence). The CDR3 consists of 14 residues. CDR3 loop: CSATGGPSYNEQFF. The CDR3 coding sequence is TGCAGTGCTACAGGAGGGCCCTCCTACAATGAGCAGTTCTTC.

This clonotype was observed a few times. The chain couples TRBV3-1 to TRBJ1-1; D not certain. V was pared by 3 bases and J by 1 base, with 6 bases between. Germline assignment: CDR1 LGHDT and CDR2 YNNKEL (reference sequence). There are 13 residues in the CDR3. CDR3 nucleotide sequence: TGTGCCAGCAGCCAGAAACGGAACACTGAAGCTTTCTTT. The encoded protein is CASSQKRNTEAFF.

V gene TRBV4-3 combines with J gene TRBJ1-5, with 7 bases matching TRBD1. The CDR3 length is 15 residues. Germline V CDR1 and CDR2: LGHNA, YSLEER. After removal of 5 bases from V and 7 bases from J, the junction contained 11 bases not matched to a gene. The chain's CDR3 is CASSLNRGLGQPQHF. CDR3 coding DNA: TGCGCCAGCAGCTTGAACAGGGGACTTGGGCAGCCCCAGCATTTT.